This T cell receptor beta chain is from a study of CD8 T cells in ankylosing spondylitis. Findings and limits, study-wide: Characteristic, it appeared, of ankylosing spondylitis blood was a TCR beta motif of roughly 8 highly homologous variants. Disease-associated clonotypes exhibited CD8+ identity and were relatively infrequent in peripheral blood. In ankylosing spondylitis patients, matched synovial fluid reportedly showed significant enrichment of disease-linked clones.

Only a few counts were recorded for this clonotype. Its antigen remains unidentified. TCRdb ran MiXCR on the 5' RACE reads and lists one entry per CDR3 protein. The table lists 350,000 or so distinct CDR3 sequences, around 8% of them singletons. The junction had 7 bases not matched to a gene; V was cut back by 5 bases and J by 5 bases. The CDR3 runs 13 residues. Germline loops: CDR1 SQVTM, CDR2 ANQGSEA. The specimen sequenced was blood, either unsorted or a sorted T cell fraction (not recorded which). The receptor's source is a male donor with ankylosing spondylitis. The rearrangement uses TRBV29-1 and TRBJ2-5; 8 bases match TRBD1. DNA for the CDR3: TGCAGCGTTCGACCAGGGGGCCGGGAGACCCAGTACTTC. Translated: CSVRPGGRETQYF.